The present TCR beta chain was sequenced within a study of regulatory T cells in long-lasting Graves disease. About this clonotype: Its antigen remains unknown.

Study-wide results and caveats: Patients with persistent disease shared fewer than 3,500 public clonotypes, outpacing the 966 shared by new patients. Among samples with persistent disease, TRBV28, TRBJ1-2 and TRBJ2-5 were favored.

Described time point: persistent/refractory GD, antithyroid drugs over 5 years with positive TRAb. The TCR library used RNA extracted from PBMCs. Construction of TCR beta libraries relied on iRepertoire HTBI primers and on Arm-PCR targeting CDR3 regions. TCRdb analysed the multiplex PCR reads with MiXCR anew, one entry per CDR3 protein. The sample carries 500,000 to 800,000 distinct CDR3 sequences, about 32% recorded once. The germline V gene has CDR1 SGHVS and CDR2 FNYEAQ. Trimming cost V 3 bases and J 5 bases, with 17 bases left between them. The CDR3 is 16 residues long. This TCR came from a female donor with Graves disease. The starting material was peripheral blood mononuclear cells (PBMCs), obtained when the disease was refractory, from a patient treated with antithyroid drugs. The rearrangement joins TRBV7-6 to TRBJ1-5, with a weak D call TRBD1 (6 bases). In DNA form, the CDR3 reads TGTGCCAGCAGCTTGGACAGACCCCTAGCGGATCAGCCCCAGCATTTT. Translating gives CASSLDRPLADQPQHF.